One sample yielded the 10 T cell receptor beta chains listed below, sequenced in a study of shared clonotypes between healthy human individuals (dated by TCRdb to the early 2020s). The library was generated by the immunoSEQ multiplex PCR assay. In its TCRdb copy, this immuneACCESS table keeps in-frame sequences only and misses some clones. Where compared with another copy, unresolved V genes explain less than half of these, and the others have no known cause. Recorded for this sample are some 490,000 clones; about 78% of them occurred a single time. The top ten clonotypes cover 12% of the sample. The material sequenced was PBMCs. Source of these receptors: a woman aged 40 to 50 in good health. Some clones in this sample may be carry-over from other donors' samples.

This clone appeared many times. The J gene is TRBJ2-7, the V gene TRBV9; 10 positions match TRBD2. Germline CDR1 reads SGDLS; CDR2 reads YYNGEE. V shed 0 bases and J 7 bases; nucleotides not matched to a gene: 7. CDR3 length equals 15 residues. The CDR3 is CASSVEAGGFEEQYF. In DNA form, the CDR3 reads TGTGCCAGCAGCGTAGAAGCGGGAGGGTTCGAAGAGCAGTACTTC.

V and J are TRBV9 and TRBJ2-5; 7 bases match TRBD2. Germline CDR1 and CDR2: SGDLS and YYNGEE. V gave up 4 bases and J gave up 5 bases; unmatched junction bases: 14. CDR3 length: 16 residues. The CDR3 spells CASSPRVGGPRETQYF. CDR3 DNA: TGTGCCAGCAGCCCCAGGGTGGGAGGGCCCAGGGAGACCCAGTACTTC.

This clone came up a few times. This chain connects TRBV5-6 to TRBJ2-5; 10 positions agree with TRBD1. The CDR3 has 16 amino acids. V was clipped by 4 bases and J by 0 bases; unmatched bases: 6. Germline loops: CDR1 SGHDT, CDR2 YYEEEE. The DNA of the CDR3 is TGTGCCAGCAGCGGGATGGGACAGGGGTACCAAGAGACCCAGTACTTC. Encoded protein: CASSGMGQGYQETQYF.

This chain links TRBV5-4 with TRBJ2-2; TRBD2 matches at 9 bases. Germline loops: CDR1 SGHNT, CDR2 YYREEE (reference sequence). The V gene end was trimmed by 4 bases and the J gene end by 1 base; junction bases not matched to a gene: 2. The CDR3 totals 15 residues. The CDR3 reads CASSIAGVNTGELFF. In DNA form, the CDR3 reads TGTGCCAGCAGCATAGCGGGAGTGAACACCGGGGAGCTGTTTTTT.

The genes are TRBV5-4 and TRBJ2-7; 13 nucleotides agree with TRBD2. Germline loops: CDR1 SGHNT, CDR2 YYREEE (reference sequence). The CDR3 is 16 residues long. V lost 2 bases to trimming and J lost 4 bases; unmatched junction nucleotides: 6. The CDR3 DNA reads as TGTGCCAGCAGCTTAGGGGGACTAGCGGGACAGTACGAGCAGTACTTC. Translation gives CASSLGGLAGQYEQYF.

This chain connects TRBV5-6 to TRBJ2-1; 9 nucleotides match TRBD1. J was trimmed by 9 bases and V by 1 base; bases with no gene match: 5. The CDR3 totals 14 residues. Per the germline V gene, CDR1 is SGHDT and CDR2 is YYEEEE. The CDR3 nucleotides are TGTGCCAGCAGCTTGCCGGGACAGGGAGGTGAGCAGTTCTTC. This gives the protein CASSLPGQGGEQFF.

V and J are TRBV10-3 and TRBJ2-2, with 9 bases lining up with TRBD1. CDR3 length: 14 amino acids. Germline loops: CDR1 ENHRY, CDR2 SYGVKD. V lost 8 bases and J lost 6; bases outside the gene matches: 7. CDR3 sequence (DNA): TGTGCCATCGAAACAGGGGGCGCTTCCGGGGAGCTGTTTTTT. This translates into CAIETGGASGELFF.

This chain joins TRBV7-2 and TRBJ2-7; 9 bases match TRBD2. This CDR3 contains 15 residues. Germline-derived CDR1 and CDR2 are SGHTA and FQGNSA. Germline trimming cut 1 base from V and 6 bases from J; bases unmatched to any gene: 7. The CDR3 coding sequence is TGTGCCAGCAGCTTAGTGGCTAGCGGGGCCTCCGAGCAGTACTTC. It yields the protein CASSLVASGASEQYF. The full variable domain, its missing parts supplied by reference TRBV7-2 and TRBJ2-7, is GAGVSQSPSNKVTEKGKDVELRCDPISGHTALYWYRQSLGQGLEFLIYFQGNSAPDKSGLPSDRFSAERTGGSVSTLTIQRTQQEDSAVYLCASSLVASGASEQYFGPGTRLTVT.

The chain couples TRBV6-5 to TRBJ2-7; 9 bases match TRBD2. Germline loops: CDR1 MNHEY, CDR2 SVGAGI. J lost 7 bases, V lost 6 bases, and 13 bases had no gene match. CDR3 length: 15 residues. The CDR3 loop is CASRHGREGLWEQYF. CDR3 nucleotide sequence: TGTGCCAGCAGACATGGGCGGGAGGGCCTCTGGGAGCAGTACTTC.

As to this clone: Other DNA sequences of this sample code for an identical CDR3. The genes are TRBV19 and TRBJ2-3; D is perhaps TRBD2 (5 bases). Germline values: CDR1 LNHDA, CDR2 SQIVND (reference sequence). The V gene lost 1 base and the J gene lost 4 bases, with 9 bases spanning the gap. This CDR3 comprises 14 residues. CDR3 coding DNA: TGTGCCAGTAGTATAGGAGGGAGTTCAGATACGCAGTATTTT. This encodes CASSIGGSSDTQYF.